These 25 T cell receptor beta chains share one sample of origin, sequenced in a study of CD8 T cells in Susac syndrome. The authors reverse transcribed roughly 0.5 to 1 ug RNA with random hexamers. TCRdb called the immunoSEQ multiplex PCR reads again in MiXCR, with one record for every CDR3 protein. The sample has 200,000 to 300,000 distinct CDR3 sequences, 95% to 97% seen once. Material for sequencing was CD4+ T cells from PBMCs. These receptors were obtained from a human donor with Susac syndrome.

With regard to this clonotype: A junction end diverges from the germline sequence, so it may reflect a read error. The V gene is TRBV5-1, the J gene TRBJ2-7; D may be TRBD2 (6 bases). CDR3 length: 14 amino acids. Germline loops: CDR1 SGHRS, CDR2 YFSETQ. DNA for the CDR3: TGCGCCAGCAGGGTGGATCCGACCACCGGAGAGGAGGGGTTC. Protein product: CASRVDPTTGEEGF.

The chain recombines TRBV20-1 with TRBJ2-7, with 8 nucleotides matching TRBD2. The CDR3 runs 15 residues. Germline V gene data show CDR1 as DFQATT and CDR2 as SNEGSKA (reference sequence). J lost 2 bases, V lost 5 bases, and 11 bases had no gene match. CDR3 nucleotides: TGCAGTGCTGGCCTTCCCCAGCGGGAGACCTACGAGCAGTACTTC. Encoded protein: CSAGLPQRETYEQYF.

The V and J genes are TRBV15 and TRBJ2-3, with D uncertain. Germline assignment: CDR1 LNHNV and CDR2 YYDKDF (reference sequence). This CDR3 is 13 amino acids long. Trimming pared 7 bases from V and 0 bases from J, leaving 8 bases between. Here the CDR3 DNA reads TGTGCCACCACCAAACACAGCACAGATACGCAGTATTTT. Translating it yields CATTKHSTDTQYF.

The chain combines TRBV5-1 with TRBJ2-1; 11 nucleotides line up with TRBD2. After removal of 4 bases from V and 3 bases from J, the junction contained 6 bases not matched to a gene. CDR3 length: 16 amino acids. CDR1 is SGHRS and CDR2 is YFSETQ in the germline V gene. The CDR3 reads CASSLTSGSFYNEQFF. Written as DNA, the CDR3 is TGCGCCAGCAGCCTTACTAGCGGGAGCTTCTACAATGAGCAGTTCTTC.

The J gene is TRBJ2-7, the V gene TRBV6-6, with D perhaps TRBD1 or TRBD2 (5 bases each). The CDR3 length is 15 residues. CDR1 is MNHNY, CDR2 SVGAGI, per germline (reference sequence). Trimming removed 10 bases at V and 0 bases at J, with 19 bases between. In DNA, the CDR3 is TGTGCCACCGAAAAGCCCGGGACGGTCTCCTACGAGCAGTACTTC. This gives the protein CATEKPGTVSYEQYF.

The V call is TRBV28, the J call TRBJ1-4; D is perhaps TRBD1 (6 bases). V lost 11 bases and J lost 6, with 16 bases in between. Germline V CDR1 and CDR2: MDHEN, SYDVKM. This CDR3 contains 13 residues. The CDR3 bases are TGTGCCGCACGGGGGCCAGGTTATGAAAAACTGTTTTTT. Amino acid sequence: CAARGPGYEKLFF.

The rearrangement joins TRBV29-1 to TRBJ2-1; no reliable D call. V was trimmed by 4 bases and J by 3 bases, leaving 13 bases between them. The CDR3 is made up of 14 amino acids. Germline-derived CDR1 and CDR2 are SQVTM and ANQGSEA. The CDR3 nucleotides are TGCAGCGTTGCCCTCCCGGGTAGCTACAATGAGCAGTTCTTC. This codes for CSVALPGSYNEQFF.

The rearrangement uses TRBV7-9 and TRBJ2-7; 7 positions match TRBD1. This CDR3 is 14 amino acids long. V trimming: 5 bases; J trimming: 0 bases; junction bases outside the gene matches: 4. Looked up from germline, CDR1 is SEHNR and CDR2 is FQNEAQ (reference sequence). This CDR3 is CASSRQGPSYEQYF. The CDR3 DNA sequence: TGTGCCAGCAGCAGACAGGGTCCCTCCTACGAGCAGTACTTC.

This clonotype was recorded once. This chain links TRBV7-2 with TRBJ1-5; D not resolved. This CDR3 spans 15 amino acids. Germline lookup yields CDR1 SGHTA and CDR2 FQGNSA. V was clipped by 2 bases and J by 3 bases, with 11 bases between them. Here the CDR3 DNA reads TGTGCCAGCAGCTTAAAAGTTGGGCACAATCAGCCCCAGCATTTT. Residues: CASSLKVGHNQPQHF.

The chain uses TRBV25-1 and TRBJ2-5, with TRBD1 matching 8 bases. Germline CDR1 reads MGHDK; CDR2 reads SYGVNS. Trimming at V came to 1 base and at J to 1 base, leaving 5 bases not matched to a gene. The CDR3 extends over 16 amino acids. Written as DNA, the CDR3 is TGTGCCAGCAGTGAATTGGGGACAGGATCCCAAGAGACCCAGTACTTC. Translation: CASSELGTGSQETQYF.

This chain uses TRBV5-1 with TRBJ2-7; D ambiguous. Germline values: CDR1 SGHRS, CDR2 YFSETQ. CDR3 length: 12 residues. V lost 5 bases, J lost 2 bases, and 8 bases lay in between. CDR3 residues: CASRQDAYEQYF. For the CDR3, the DNA is TGCGCCAGCAGACAAGATGCCTACGAGCAGTACTTC.

This chain joins TRBV5-1 and TRBJ1-4; D is ambiguous. The CDR3 loop spans 14 amino acids. The V end lost 1 base, the J end lost 6 bases, and 10 bases lay between the germline ends. Germline V gives CDR1 SGHRS, CDR2 YFSETQ. The CDR3 spells CASSLSSLDEKLFF. In DNA, the CDR3 is TGCGCCAGCAGCTTGTCCTCTCTTGATGAAAAACTGTTTTTT.

This sequence joins TRBV20-1 and TRBJ2-1; TRBD2 matches 7 bases. Germline values: CDR1 DFQATT, CDR2 SNEGSKA (reference sequence). The V and J ends lost 3 bases and 9 bases, in that order; junction bases with no gene match: 2. This CDR3 has 11 amino acids. The CDR3 reads CSASGRSEQFF. Written as DNA, the CDR3 is TGCAGTGCTAGCGGGAGGAGTGAGCAGTTCTTC.

The chain links TRBV20-1 to TRBJ2-1, with 10 bases matching TRBD2. The CDR3 contains 14 residues. The ends lost 2 bases at V and 6 bases at J; junction bases unmatched: 4. The germline CDR1 and CDR2 sequences are DFQATT and SNEGSKA (reference sequence). CDR3 sequence (DNA): TGCAGTGCTAGACTAGCGGGAGTGGTCAATGAGCAGTTCTTC. Protein: CSARLAGVVNEQFF.

The chain links TRBV29-1 to TRBJ2-7; D possibly corresponds to TRBD2 (6 bases). V lost 4 bases and J lost 3, with 19 bases in between. Germline assignment: CDR1 SQVTM and CDR2 ANQGSEA. This CDR3 has 15 amino acids. CDR3 loop: CSVARRGLGGYEQYF. In nucleotides, the CDR3 is TGCAGCGTTGCGAGGCGGGGACTTGGGGGCTACGAGCAGTACTTC.

This clonotype came up a few times. The DNA of the CDR3 is TGTGCCAGCAGTCTGTCTAGTGATACGCAGTATTTT. It encodes CASSLSSDTQYF. J is TRBJ2-3 and V is TRBV28; no clear D gene. The V gene's germline CDR1 is MDHEN and CDR2 SYDVKM. The CDR3 runs to 12 residues. V gave up 5 bases and J gave up 6 bases, with 9 bases separating them.

The chain employs TRBV3-1 and TRBJ2-5; TRBD1 might be the D (5 bases). The CDR3 totals 16 residues. Germline assignment: CDR1 LGHDT and CDR2 YNNKEL (reference sequence). With 4 bases removed from V and 4 bases from J, the gap between germline ends came to 19 bases. CDR3 nucleotides: TGTGCCAGCAGCCCAATGAAAAGGGGAATTAGAGAGACCCAGTACTTC. It codes for CASSPMKRGIRETQYF.

The rearrangement uses TRBV15 and TRBJ2-4; 10 bases are shared with TRBD2. Trimming at V came to 4 bases and at J to 0 bases, leaving 12 bases not matched to a gene. Germline-derived CDR1 and CDR2 are LNHNV and YYDKDF (reference sequence). The CDR3 sequence is 19 residues long. This CDR3 is CATSKRDGTSELAKNIQYF. CDR3 DNA: TGTGCCACCAGCAAAAGGGATGGGACTAGCGAGTTAGCCAAAAACATTCAGTACTTC.

V gene TRBV7-9 combines with J gene TRBJ2-1; TRBD2 aligns across 7 bases. After removal of 0 bases from V and 2 bases from J, the junction contained 10 bases not matched to a gene. In germline, CDR1 is SEHNR, CDR2 FQNEAQ (reference sequence). CDR3 size: 18 residues. The CDR3 DNA reads TGTGCCAGCAGCTTAGCGCGGAGGGAGGGCCCGGCCTACAATGAGCAGTTCTTC. Protein: CASSLARREGPAYNEQFF.

This chain links TRBV28 with TRBJ2-7; no clear D. Germline-derived CDR1 and CDR2 are MDHEN and SYDVKM. With 5 bases removed from V and 4 bases from J, the gap between germline ends came to 15 bases. The CDR3 runs 14 residues. The CDR3: CASSPRIRGYEQYF. As DNA, the CDR3 is TGTGCCAGCAGTCCGAGAATCCGTGGGTACGAGCAGTACTTC.

This rearrangement joins TRBV28 to TRBJ2-7, with D perhaps matching TRBD1 or TRBD2 (5 bases each). The ends were cut back, 6 bases at V and 2 bases at J, with 14 bases in the middle. The germline CDR1 and CDR2 sequences are MDHEN and SYDVKM. The CDR3 consists of 14 residues. Here the CDR3 reads CASSPGRPPYEQYF. The CDR3 DNA reads TGTGCCAGCAGCCCGGGACGGCCTCCCTACGAGCAGTACTTC.

In nucleotides, the CDR3 is TGTGCCAGCCGTCTGTGGTCGGAGTTCTTC. It specifies CASRLWSEFF. The chain recombines TRBV21-1 with TRBJ2-1. TRBV21-1 is a listed pseudogene. The CDR3 is made up of 10 amino acids.

The chain couples TRBV5-4 to TRBJ2-5; no clear D gene. Germline V CDR1 and CDR2: SGHNT, YYREEE (reference sequence). The CDR3 has 13 amino acids. The V and J ends lost 2 bases and 6 bases respectively, with 11 bases between them. CDR3 coding DNA: TGTGCCAGCAGCTTACAAGGTGGTCAGACCCAGTACTTC. This sequence encodes CASSLQGGQTQYF. The variable domain in full, completed from reference TRBV5-4 and TRBJ2-5, reads ETGVTQSPTHLIKTRGQQVTLRCSSQSGHNTVSWYQQALGQGPQFIFQYYREEENGRGNFPPRFSGLQFPNYSSELNVNALELDDSALYLCASSLQGGQTQYFGPGTRLLVL.

The chain recombines TRBV20-1 with TRBJ2-1, with TRBD2 matching 9 bases. Germline loops: CDR1 DFQATT, CDR2 SNEGSKA (reference sequence). The CDR3 contains 16 residues. V lost 0 bases to trimming and J lost 3 bases; unmatched junction nucleotides: 6. The CDR3 sequence: CSAREMLAGYYNEQFF. DNA of the CDR3: TGCAGTGCTAGAGAGATGCTAGCGGGATACTACAATGAGCAGTTCTTC.

J is TRBJ2-5 and V is TRBV2, with 7 positions matching TRBD1. CDR3 length: 15 residues. Per germline, CDR1 SNHLY and CDR2 FYNNEI. V was pared by 5 bases and J by 1 base, with 7 bases of the junction left unmatched. The CDR3 DNA reads as TGTGCCAGCAGTAGGGACAGCGTTACCCAAGAGACCCAGTACTTC. Its translation: CASSRDSVTQETQYF.